The 31 T cell receptor beta chains below all came from one sample that was sequenced in a study of blood T cells in healthy people across ages. A second 7 to 11 cycle PCR used barcoded and J-beta primers. TCRdb re-called the 5' RACE reads with MiXCR, one entry per CDR3 protein. The repertoire holds hundreds of thousands of distinct CDR3 sequences, 45% to 50% seen once, with 25% to 35% in the top ten. Sequencing input: blood. Receptors originate from an older woman in good health.

This clonotype was counted many times. J is TRBJ1-2 and V is TRBV12-3 or TRBV12-4, with no clear D. The CDR3 is 13 amino acids. V was clipped by 6 bases and J by 4 bases, with 12 bases between them. The CDR3, as DNA: TGTGCCAGCAGCCTTGGCTCTGCCTATGGCTACACCTTC. Its translation: CASSLGSAYGYTF.

About this clonotype: A clone one base away is much larger, so this may be a read error. The genes are TRBV29-1 and TRBJ2-5, with D possibly being TRBD2 (5 bases). This CDR3 is 13 amino acids long. Germline assignment: CDR1 SQVTM and CDR2 ANQGSEA. V was cut by 2 bases and J by 1 base, with 8 bases left in between. This CDR3 is CSVETGSQETQYF. The CDR3 DNA reads as TGCAGCGTTGAAACGGGGTCCCAAGAGACCCAGTACTTC.

This clonotype appeared a few times. The rearrangement joins TRBV10-3 to TRBJ1-5, with TRBD1 matching 7 bases. The V segment lost 3 bases and the J segment 4 bases; nucleotides outside the gene matches: 6. CDR1 ENHRY and CDR2 SYGVKD come from the germline V gene. This CDR3 comprises 15 residues. This CDR3 reads CAISDPGQSNQPQHF. For the CDR3, the DNA is TGTGCCATCAGTGATCCGGGACAGAGTAATCAGCCCCAGCATTTT.

V is TRBV6-2 or TRBV6-3 and J is TRBJ2-5; D may be TRBD2 (6 bases). The DNA end favors TRBJ2-7, so the J call may be wrong. The CDR3 sequence is 13 residues long. Germline loops: CDR1 MNHEY, CDR2 SVGEGT. The CDR3 sequence is CASSGTAYNEQYF. The CDR3, as DNA: TGTGCCAGCAGTGGGACTGCTTATAACGAGCAGTACTTC.

This clonotype was seen just once. This chain uses TRBV15 with TRBJ2-4; TRBD2 agrees at 9 bases. Germline-derived CDR1 and CDR2 are LNHNV and YYDKDF (reference sequence). The J segment lost 0 bases and the V segment lost 1 base, leaving 4 bases of the junction unmatched. CDR3 length: 17 residues. This CDR3 is CATSRAASGVAKNIQYF. Written as DNA, the CDR3 is TGTGCCACCAGCAGAGCGGCTAGCGGGGTAGCCAAAAACATTCAGTACTTC.

The rearrangement links TRBV7-9 to TRBJ2-3; 8 bases line up with TRBD1. V lost 2 bases to trimming and J lost 4 bases; unmatched junction nucleotides: 5. The CDR3 is 15 amino acids. CDR1 and CDR2 (germline): SEHNR, FQNEAQ (reference sequence). The CDR3 region is CASSLTQGQADTQYF. The CDR3 DNA sequence: TGTGCCAGCAGCTTAACACAGGGACAGGCAGATACGCAGTATTTT.

In this sample, this clonotype turned up a few times. A read error may explain this, as a much larger clone is one base away. The chain recombines TRBV20-1 with TRBJ2-1, with D possibly TRBD1 on 7 matching bases. The CDR3 loop spans 13 amino acids. V lost 6 bases, J lost 13 bases, and 22 bases lay in between. Germline lookup yields CDR1 DFQATT and CDR2 SNEGSKA (reference sequence). DNA of the CDR3: TGCAGTGCCAGTGCGGGACAGCAAGAGACCCAGTTCTTC. Amino acids: CSASAGQQETQFF.

CDR3 coding DNA: TGTGCCAGCAGTTTAACCGGGGGAGGCTCCTACGAGCAGTACTTC. It yields the protein CASSLTGGGSYEQYF. The chain joins TRBV28 to TRBJ2-7; tentative D call: TRBD2 (6 bases). The CDR3 totals 15 residues. CDR1 MDHEN and CDR2 SYDVKM come from the germline V gene. Between the trimmed V and J ends, which lost 2 bases and 0 bases, there was a span of 11 bases. Based on the CDR3 plus reference TRBV28 and TRBJ2-7, the full variable domain is DVKVTQSSRYLVKRTGEKVFLECVQDMDHENMFWYRQDPGLGLRLIYFSYDVKMKEKGDIPEGYSVSREKKERFSLILESASTNQTSMYLCASSLTGGGSYEQYFGPGTRLTVT.

The chain links TRBV6-5 to TRBJ2-7; tentatively, D is TRBD2 (6 bases). V was shortened by 8 bases and J by 6 bases, with 17 bases between the two germline ends. The germline V gene has CDR1 MNHEY and CDR2 SVGAGI. There are 13 residues in the CDR3. This CDR3 is CASRWGESVEQYF. CDR3 DNA: TGTGCCAGCCGATGGGGGGAGTCGGTCGAGCAGTACTTC.

This chain connects TRBV4-3 to TRBJ1-4, with a tentative D call TRBD1 (5 bases). Germline V gives CDR1 LGHNA, CDR2 YSLEER. The CDR3 is 15 residues long. Trimming stripped 4 bases from V and 2 bases from J, with 11 bases between. CDR3 amino acids: CASSPMGTTNEKLFF. The CDR3 DNA reads as TGCGCCAGCAGCCCGATGGGGACTACTAATGAAAAACTGTTTTTT.

The rearrangement uses TRBV7-2 and TRBJ2-5; TRBD2 might be the D (5 bases). The CDR3 has 14 residues. Germline CDR1 reads SGHTA; CDR2 reads FQGNSA. Trimming left V 1 base short and J 6 bases short, with 12 bases between. The CDR3 spells CASSLDEGRQTQYF. For the CDR3, the DNA is TGTGCCAGCAGCTTAGATGAAGGGAGACAGACCCAGTACTTC.

The chain uses TRBV28 and TRBJ2-1; 13 positions match TRBD2. V shed 5 bases, J shed 9 bases, and the junction held 10 bases outside the gene matches. The CDR3 contains 16 residues. The germline V gene encodes CDR1 MDHEN and CDR2 SYDVKM. The CDR3, as DNA: TGTGCCAGCAGTAGCTCCGGGACTAGCGGGGCCCGTGAGCAGTTCTTC. Encoded protein: CASSSSGTSGAREQFF.

This clonotype was detected only a few times. This chain links TRBV2 with TRBJ1-4; 7 bases match TRBD1. V shed 5 bases, J shed 6 bases, and the junction held 6 bases outside the gene matches. The CDR3 is 14 residues long. Germline-derived CDR1 and CDR2 are SNHLY and FYNNEI. CDR3 bases: TGTGCCAGCAGTCCGGGACAGCTTTATGAAAAACTGTTTTTT. It translates to CASSPGQLYEKLFF. The variable domain in full, with the rest retrieved from reference TRBV2 and TRBJ1-4, is EPEVTQTPSHQVTQMGQEVILRCVPISNHLYFYWYRQILGQKVEFLVSFYNNEISEKSEIFDDQFSVERPDGSNFTLKIRSTKLEDSAMYFCASSPGQLYEKLFFGSGTQLSVL.

V and J are TRBV6-2 or TRBV6-3 and TRBJ2-4, with D perhaps TRBD2 (5 bases). The J call may be wrong; the DNA end is better matched by TRBJ2-7. Germline V gene lookup returns CDR1 MNHEY and CDR2 SVGEGT. The CDR3 has 15 amino acids. This chain's CDR3 is CASSYRSGKTYEQYF. The DNA for the CDR3 is TGTGCCAGCAGTTACCGAAGCGGAAAAACCTACGAGCAGTACTTC.

This rearrangement joins TRBV30 to TRBJ2-7; TRBD1 agrees at 8 bases. The CDR3 contains 13 residues. V gave up 1 base and J gave up 2 bases; unmatched junction bases: 1. The germline gives CDR1 GTSNPN, CDR2 SVGIG (reference sequence). The CDR3 sequence: CAWSGTGTYEQYF. The DNA of the CDR3 is TGTGCCTGGAGTGGGACAGGGACCTACGAGCAGTACTTC.

This chain joins TRBV5-6 and TRBJ1-2, with D perhaps TRBD1 (6 bases). Trimming stripped 3 bases from V and 7 bases from J, with 16 bases between. Germline V gene lookup returns CDR1 SGHDT and CDR2 YYEEEE. The CDR3 length is 14 residues. CDR3: CASSWSLGQSGYTF. CDR3 coding DNA: TGTGCCAGCAGCTGGTCCCTCGGACAGTCTGGCTACACCTTC.

The rearrangement joins TRBV5-5 to TRBJ2-1, with TRBD1 matching over 7 bases. The CDR3 totals 14 residues. Germline V gene lookup returns CDR1 SGHKS and CDR2 YYEKEE (reference sequence). The V gene end was trimmed by 5 bases and the J gene end by 4 bases; junction bases not matched to a gene: 6. The CDR3 loop reads CASSTRDSYNEQFF. The DNA for the CDR3 is TGTGCCAGCAGTACCAGGGACAGTTACAATGAGCAGTTCTTC.

The gene calls are TRBV7-2 and TRBJ2-2; 9 bases are a match to TRBD1. Germline V gene data show CDR1 as SGHTA and CDR2 as FQGNSA. The V and J ends lost 5 bases and 6 bases, in that order; junction bases with no gene match: 7. This CDR3 has 15 amino acids. CDR3 DNA sequence: TGTGCCAGCAGCCCTCGACAGGGGGTGGCCGGGGAGCTGTTTTTT. This translates into CASSPRQGVAGELFF.

The gene calls are TRBV6-5 and TRBJ2-3; maybe TRBD2 (5 bases). The CDR3 covers 14 residues. Germline-derived CDR1 and CDR2 are MNHEY and SVGAGI. V was trimmed by 6 bases and J by 0 bases, leaving 10 bases between them. In DNA form, the CDR3 reads TGTGCCAGCAGATTATGGGAGAGCACAGATACGCAGTATTTT. Translation: CASRLWESTDTQYF.

The chain carries TRBV20-1 and TRBJ2-5, with D uncertain. This CDR3 contains 13 residues. V lost 1 base and J lost 5, with 11 bases in between. CDR1 DFQATT and CDR2 SNEGSKA come from the germline V gene (reference sequence). The chain's CDR3 is CSARVGSRETQYF. The CDR3 DNA sequence: TGCAGTGCTAGAGTGGGTAGTAGGGAGACCCAGTACTTC.

For the CDR3, the DNA is TGTGCCAGCAGCTCAGACCCCTCCGGAGAGCAGTACTTC. Its translation: CASSSDPSGEQYF. The chain joins TRBV7-3 to TRBJ2-7; D ambiguous. The germline V and J ends were trimmed by 4 bases and 7 bases, with 14 bases remaining between them. CDR1 is SGHTA, CDR2 FQGTGA, per germline. The CDR3 spans 13 residues.

This clonotype was observed a few times. V gene TRBV18 combines with J gene TRBJ1-1, with TRBD1 matching over 9 bases. CDR3 length: 13 amino acids. V trimming: 5 bases; J trimming: 4 bases; junction bases outside the gene matches: 2. The germline gives CDR1 KGHSH, CDR2 LQKENI. The CDR3 is CASSRDRVTEAFF. CDR3 coding DNA: TGTGCCAGCTCAAGGGACAGGGTCACTGAAGCTTTCTTT.

This clonotype was detected once. The gene calls are TRBV10-3 and TRBJ2-1; TRBD2 matches at 7 bases. This CDR3 region has 14 residues. With 3 bases clipped from V and 4 bases from J, the junction kept 3 bases outside the gene matches. The germline CDR1 and CDR2 sequences are ENHRY and SYGVKD. The CDR3 loop is CAISERTRYNEQFF. The CDR3 DNA reads as TGTGCCATCAGTGAAAGGACTAGATACAATGAGCAGTTCTTC.

The gene calls are TRBV7-2 and TRBJ2-5; a weak D match, TRBD2 (5 bases). V dropped 5 bases and J dropped 5 bases, with 12 bases sitting between them. The CDR3 is 13 amino acids. Germline lookup yields CDR1 SGHTA and CDR2 FQGNSA. The CDR3 DNA reads TGTGCCAGCAGCAACGGGCGGGTGGAGACCCAGTACTTC. It translates to CASSNGRVETQYF.

This clonotype has a count of ten or more. This chain joins TRBV29-1 and TRBJ1-2; D ambiguous. Germline V gene lookup returns CDR1 SQVTM and CDR2 ANQGSEA. V was clipped by 7 bases and J by 8 bases, with 17 bases between them. This CDR3 is 12 amino acids long. DNA of the CDR3: TGCAGCGGGCTCGGGGAGCTTCACGGCTACACCTTC. Its protein is CSGLGELHGYTF.

The rearrangement links TRBV20-1 to TRBJ2-7, with no clear D. This CDR3 has 10 residues. V was trimmed by 3 bases and J by 7 bases, leaving 7 bases between them. CDR1 is DFQATT and CDR2 is SNEGSKA in the germline V gene (reference sequence). Here the CDR3 reads CSARAEEQYF. The CDR3 DNA is TGCAGTGCTAGGGCCGAAGAGCAGTACTTC.

This clonotype was picked up a small number of times. The chain recombines TRBV6-6 with TRBJ1-2; the D gene is possibly TRBD1 (5 bases). The CDR3 consists of 12 residues. Germline CDR1 MNHNY, CDR2 SVGAGI (reference sequence). The V gene lost 6 bases and the J gene lost 4 bases, with 9 bases spanning the gap. In nucleotides, the CDR3 is TGTGCCAGCAGAAGGGGCGGCTATGGCTACACCTTC. Its protein is CASRRGGYGYTF.

This clonotype showed up just once. This rearrangement joins TRBV20-1 to TRBJ1-4; 9 positions agree with TRBD1. The CDR3 runs to 15 residues. The V gene's germline CDR1 is DFQATT and CDR2 SNEGSKA (reference sequence). The ends lost 5 bases at V and 8 bases at J; junction bases unmatched: 12. The CDR3 nucleotides read TGCAGTGCTCGCGACCCAGGGACAGGGAGCGAAAAACTGTTTTTT. Amino acids: CSARDPGTGSEKLFF.

The chain joins TRBV2 to TRBJ2-3, with 8 bases lining up with TRBD2. Germline CDR1 and CDR2: SNHLY and FYNNEI. The J segment lost 6 bases and the V segment lost 8 bases, leaving 7 bases of the junction unmatched. The CDR3 has 13 residues. Here the CDR3 reads CASGREEGDTQYF. CDR3 nucleotides: TGTGCCAGCGGGCGGGAGGAAGGCGATACGCAGTATTTT.

In this sample, this clonotype turned up a few times. This chain uses TRBV4-3 with TRBJ2-7; TRBD1 might be the D (6 bases). The CDR3 spans 14 residues. The germline gives CDR1 LGHNA, CDR2 YSLEER. V was shortened by 0 bases and J by 2 bases, with 8 bases between the two germline ends. The CDR3 region has the DNA TGCGCCAGCAGCCAAGAACAGGGAGCCTACGAGCAGTACTTC. Translated: CASSQEQGAYEQYF.

This clonotype has at least ten counts. The genes are TRBV20-1 and TRBJ2-5; D perhaps matches TRBD1 (5 bases). Germline CDR1 DFQATT, CDR2 SNEGSKA (reference sequence). The V end lost 6 bases, the J end lost 11 bases, and 22 bases lay between the germline ends. The CDR3 is 13 amino acids. CDR3 protein: CSAKGWSVDEQYF. The CDR3, as DNA: TGCAGTGCCAAGGGGTGGTCCGTGGATGAGCAGTACTTC.